What follows are 6 T cell receptor beta chains derived from one specimen sequenced in a study of T cells in pancreatic ductal adenocarcinoma. Sequencing was performed with immunoSEQ multiplex PCR; in TCRdb, only in-frame clones are kept and a portion is missing. This table has some 16,000 clones, under 95% appearing once. No neoadjuvant therapy was given to the selected pancreatic ductal adenocarcinoma patients before their surgery. The sample taken for sequencing was PBMCs. Source of these receptors: a human donor with pancreatic ductal adenocarcinoma.

The chain uses TRBV4-1 and TRBJ1-6; D not certain. V was trimmed by 0 bases and J by 6 bases, leaving 12 bases between them. Germline CDR1 is MGHRA and CDR2 is YSYEKL. The CDR3 runs 16 residues. The CDR3: CASSQDLPGSNSPLHF. As DNA, the CDR3 is TGCGCCAGCAGCCAAGATCTTCCGGGCAGTAATTCACCCCTCCACTTT.

The chain couples TRBV10-3 to TRBJ1-6; 9 bases agree with TRBD1. The CDR3 is made up of 18 amino acids. V was pared by 2 bases and J by 0 bases, with 5 bases of the junction left unmatched. Looked up from germline, CDR1 is ENHRY and CDR2 is SYGVKD. CDR3 loop: CAISETGGSSSYNSPLHF. The DNA for the CDR3 is TGTGCCATCAGTGAGACAGGGGGCTCTAGCTCCTATAATTCACCCCTCCACTTT.

This chain joins TRBV29-1 and TRBJ1-2, with TRBD1 matching over 9 bases. The CDR3 spans 14 residues. With 4 bases clipped from V and 7 bases from J, the junction kept 10 bases outside the gene matches. Germline V gene lookup returns CDR1 SQVTM and CDR2 ANQGSEA. CDR3 DNA sequence: TGCAGCGTTGTCTCTTCGGGGACAGGGACTGGCTACACCTTC. This encodes CSVVSSGTGTGYTF.

The chain uses TRBV27 and TRBJ1-1; D perhaps matches TRBD1 (5 bases). CDR1 MNHEY and CDR2 SMNVEV come from the germline V gene (reference sequence). The CDR3 is 19 residues long. The V end was cut by 5 bases, the J end by 5 bases, with 30 bases between. The CDR3 DNA follows: TGTGCCAGCAGTCCCGATCCTTGGACACTCCGACCGAGGGAGACTGAAGCTTTCTTT. Translated, it gives CASSPDPWTLRPRETEAFF.

The chain recombines TRBV4-3 with TRBJ1-5; 8 bases are shared with TRBD1. CDR1 LGHNA and CDR2 YSLEER come from the germline V gene. V dropped 0 bases and J dropped 6; count of bases not matched to a gene: 10. This CDR3 region has 17 residues. The CDR3 region is CASSQDALDREGQPQHF. In DNA form, the CDR3 reads TGCGCCAGCAGCCAAGATGCACTGGACAGGGAAGGTCAGCCCCAGCATTTT.

This chain connects TRBV13 to TRBJ2-5, with D uncertain. The V gene lost 6 bases and the J gene lost 5 bases, with 13 bases spanning the gap. The CDR3 loop spans 13 amino acids. Germline loops: CDR1 PRHDT, CDR2 FYEKMQ (reference sequence). As DNA, the CDR3 is TGTGCCAGCAGTAGAACACGTTGGGAGACCCAGTACTTC. Its translation: CASSRTRWETQYF.